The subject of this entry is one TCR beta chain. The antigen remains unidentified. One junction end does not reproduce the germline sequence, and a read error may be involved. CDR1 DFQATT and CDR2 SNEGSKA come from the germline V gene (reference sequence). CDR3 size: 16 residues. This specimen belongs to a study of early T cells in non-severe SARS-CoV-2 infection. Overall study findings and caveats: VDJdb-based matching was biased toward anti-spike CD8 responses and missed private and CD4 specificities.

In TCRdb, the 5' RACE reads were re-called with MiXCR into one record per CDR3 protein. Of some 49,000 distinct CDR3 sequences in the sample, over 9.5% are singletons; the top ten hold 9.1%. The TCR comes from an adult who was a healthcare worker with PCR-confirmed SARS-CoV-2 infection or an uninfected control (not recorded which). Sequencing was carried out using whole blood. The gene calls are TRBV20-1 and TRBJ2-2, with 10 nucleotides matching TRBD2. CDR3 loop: CSARGVGLADTGELFF. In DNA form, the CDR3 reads TGCAGTGCCAGAGGAGTAGGACTAGCGGACACCGGGGAGCTGTTTTTT.